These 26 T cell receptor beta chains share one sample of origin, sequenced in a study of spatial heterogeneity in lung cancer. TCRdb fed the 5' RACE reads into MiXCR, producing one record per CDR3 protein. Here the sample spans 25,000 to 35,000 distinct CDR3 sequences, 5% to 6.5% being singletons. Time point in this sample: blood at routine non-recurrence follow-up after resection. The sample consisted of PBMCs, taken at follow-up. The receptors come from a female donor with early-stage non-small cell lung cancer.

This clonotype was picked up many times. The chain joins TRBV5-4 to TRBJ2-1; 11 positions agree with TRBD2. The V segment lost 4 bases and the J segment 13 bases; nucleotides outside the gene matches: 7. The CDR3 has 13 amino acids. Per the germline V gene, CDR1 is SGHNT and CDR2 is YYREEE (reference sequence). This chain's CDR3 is CASSAGTSGAQFF. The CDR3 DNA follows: TGTGCCAGCAGCGCCGGGACTAGCGGCGCACAGTTCTTC.

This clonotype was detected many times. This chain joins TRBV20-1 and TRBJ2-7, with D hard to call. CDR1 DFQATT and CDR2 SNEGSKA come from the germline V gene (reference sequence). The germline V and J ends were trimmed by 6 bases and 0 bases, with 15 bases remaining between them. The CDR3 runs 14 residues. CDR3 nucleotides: TGCAGTGCCAATCCAGCCGGATTCTCCTACGAGCAGTACTTC. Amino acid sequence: CSANPAGFSYEQYF.

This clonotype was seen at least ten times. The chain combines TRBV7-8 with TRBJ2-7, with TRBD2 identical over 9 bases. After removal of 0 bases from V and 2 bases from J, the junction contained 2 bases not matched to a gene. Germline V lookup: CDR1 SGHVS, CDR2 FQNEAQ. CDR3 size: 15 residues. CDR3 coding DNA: TGTGCCAGCAGCTTAGCTAGCGGGAGTGCCTACGAGCAGTACTTC. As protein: CASSLASGSAYEQYF.

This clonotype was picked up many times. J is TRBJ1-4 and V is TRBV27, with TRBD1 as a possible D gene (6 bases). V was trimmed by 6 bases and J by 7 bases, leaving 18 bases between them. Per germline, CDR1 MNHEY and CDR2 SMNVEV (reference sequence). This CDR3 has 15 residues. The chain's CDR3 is CASSSAGGRSEKLFF. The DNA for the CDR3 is TGTGCCAGCAGCTCGGCGGGGGGGCGGAGTGAAAAACTGTTTTTT.

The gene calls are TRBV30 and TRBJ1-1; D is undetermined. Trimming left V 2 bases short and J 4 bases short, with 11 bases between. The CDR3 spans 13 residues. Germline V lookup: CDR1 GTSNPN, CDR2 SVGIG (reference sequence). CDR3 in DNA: TGTGCCTGGAGTCTCTCGCGCACCACTGAAGCTTTCTTT. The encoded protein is CAWSLSRTTEAFF.

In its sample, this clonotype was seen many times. The CDR3 DNA reads TGTGCCAGCAGCTCATCGCCGGGACAGGGGGCGTTTGGCCACACCTACGAGCAGTACTTC. Residues: CASSSSPGQGAFGHTYEQYF. This sequence joins TRBV7-6 and TRBJ2-7; 12 nucleotides line up with TRBD1. Germline values: CDR1 SGHVS, CDR2 FNYEAQ. This CDR3 has 20 residues. V lost 4 bases, J lost 2 bases, and 18 bases stayed unmatched.

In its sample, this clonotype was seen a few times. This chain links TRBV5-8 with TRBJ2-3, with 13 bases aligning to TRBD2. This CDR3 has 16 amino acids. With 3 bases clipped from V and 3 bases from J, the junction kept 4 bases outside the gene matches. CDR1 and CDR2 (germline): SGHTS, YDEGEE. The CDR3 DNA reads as TGTGCCAGCAGCTCGGGACTAGCGGGGTTTACAGATACGCAGTATTTT. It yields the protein CASSSGLAGFTDTQYF.

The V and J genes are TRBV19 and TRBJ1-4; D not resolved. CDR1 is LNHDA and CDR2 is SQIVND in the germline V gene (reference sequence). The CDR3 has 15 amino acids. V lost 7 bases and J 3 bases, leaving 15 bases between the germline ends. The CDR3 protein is CASTLAGGANEKLFF. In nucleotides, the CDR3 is TGTGCCAGTACTTTGGCTGGAGGAGCTAATGAAAAACTGTTTTTT.

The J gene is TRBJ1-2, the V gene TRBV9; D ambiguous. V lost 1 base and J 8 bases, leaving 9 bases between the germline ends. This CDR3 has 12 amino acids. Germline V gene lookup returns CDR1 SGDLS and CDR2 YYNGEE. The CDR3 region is CASSVTGKGYTF. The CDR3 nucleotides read TGTGCCAGCAGCGTAACTGGGAAAGGCTACACCTTC.

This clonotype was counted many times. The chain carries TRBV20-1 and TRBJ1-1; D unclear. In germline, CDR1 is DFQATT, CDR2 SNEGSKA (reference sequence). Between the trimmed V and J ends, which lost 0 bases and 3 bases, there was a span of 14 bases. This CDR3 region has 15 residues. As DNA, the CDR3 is TGCAGTGCTAGAGAAGGTGGCACCTCTTACACTGAAGCTTTCTTT. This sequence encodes CSAREGGTSYTEAFF.

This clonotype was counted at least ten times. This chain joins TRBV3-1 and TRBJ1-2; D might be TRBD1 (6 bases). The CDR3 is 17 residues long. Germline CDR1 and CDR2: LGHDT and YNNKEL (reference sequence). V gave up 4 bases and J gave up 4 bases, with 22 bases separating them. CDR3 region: CASSPGGRAVQTYGYTF. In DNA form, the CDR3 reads TGTGCCAGCAGCCCTGGGGGCAGGGCGGTGCAGACCTATGGCTACACCTTC.

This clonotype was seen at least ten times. The CDR3 region has the DNA TGCAGTGCTAGCAGGATTTTGGGGGAGCAGTTCTTC. It codes for CSASRILGEQFF. The genes are TRBV20-1 and TRBJ2-1; unclear D gene. The V end was cut by 3 bases, the J end by 10 bases, with 13 bases between. Germline V gives CDR1 DFQATT, CDR2 SNEGSKA (reference sequence). The CDR3 length is 12 residues.

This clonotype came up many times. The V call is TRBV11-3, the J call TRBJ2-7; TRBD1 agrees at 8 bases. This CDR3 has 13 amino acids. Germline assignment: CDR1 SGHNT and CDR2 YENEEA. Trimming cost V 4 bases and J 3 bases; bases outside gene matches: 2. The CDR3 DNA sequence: TGTGCCAGCAGCTCGGGACAGGACTACGAGCAGTACTTC. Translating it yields CASSSGQDYEQYF.

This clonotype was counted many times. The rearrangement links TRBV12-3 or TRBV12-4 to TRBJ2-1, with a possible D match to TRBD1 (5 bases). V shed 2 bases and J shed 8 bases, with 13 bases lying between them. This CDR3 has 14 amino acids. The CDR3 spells CASSLRQRGDEQFF. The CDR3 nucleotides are TGTGCCAGCAGTTTACGACAGCGTGGTGATGAGCAGTTCTTC.

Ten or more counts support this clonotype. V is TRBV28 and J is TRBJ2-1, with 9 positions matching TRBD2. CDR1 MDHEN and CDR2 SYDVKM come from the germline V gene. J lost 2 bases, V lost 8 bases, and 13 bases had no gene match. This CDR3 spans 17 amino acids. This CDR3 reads CASPRGSGRRTYNEQFF. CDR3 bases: TGTGCCAGCCCCCGAGGGAGCGGGAGGAGGACCTACAATGAGCAGTTCTTC.

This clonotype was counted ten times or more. CDR3 region: CASSVAGVNEQFF. The CDR3 region has the DNA TGTGCCAGCAGCGTAGCTGGGGTCAATGAGCAGTTCTTC. The chain is built from TRBV9 and TRBJ2-1, with D hard to call. Germline CDR1 reads SGDLS; CDR2 reads YYNGEE. The CDR3 consists of 13 residues. Trimming pared 0 bases from V and 6 bases from J, leaving 7 bases between.

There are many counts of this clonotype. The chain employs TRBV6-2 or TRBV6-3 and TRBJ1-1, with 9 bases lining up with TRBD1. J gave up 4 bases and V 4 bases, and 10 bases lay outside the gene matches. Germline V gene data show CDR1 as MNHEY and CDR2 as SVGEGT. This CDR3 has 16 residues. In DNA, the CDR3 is TGTGCCAGCAGTTGGACAGGGGAACGGGGCGGCACTGAAGCTTTCTTT. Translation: CASSWTGERGGTEAFF.

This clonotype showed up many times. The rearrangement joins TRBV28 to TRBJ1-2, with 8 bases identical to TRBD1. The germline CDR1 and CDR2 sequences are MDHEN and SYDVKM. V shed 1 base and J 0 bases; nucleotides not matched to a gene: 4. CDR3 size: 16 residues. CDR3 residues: CASSLFVDRANYGYTF. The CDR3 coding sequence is TGTGCCAGCAGTTTATTTGTGGACAGGGCTAACTATGGCTACACCTTC.

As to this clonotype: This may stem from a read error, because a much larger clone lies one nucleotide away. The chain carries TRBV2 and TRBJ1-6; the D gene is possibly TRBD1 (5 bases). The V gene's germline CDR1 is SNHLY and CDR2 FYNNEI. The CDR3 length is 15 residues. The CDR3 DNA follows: TGTGCCAGCAGGGACAAAAGCTCCTATAATTCATCCCTCCACTTT. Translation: CASRDKSSYNSSLHF. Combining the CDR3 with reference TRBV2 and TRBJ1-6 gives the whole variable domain EPEVTQTPSHQVTQMGQEVILRCVPISNHLYFYWYRQILGQKVEFLVSFYNNEISEKSEIFDDQFSVERPDGSNFTLKIRSTKLEDSAMYFCASRDKSSYNSSLHFGNGTRLTVT.

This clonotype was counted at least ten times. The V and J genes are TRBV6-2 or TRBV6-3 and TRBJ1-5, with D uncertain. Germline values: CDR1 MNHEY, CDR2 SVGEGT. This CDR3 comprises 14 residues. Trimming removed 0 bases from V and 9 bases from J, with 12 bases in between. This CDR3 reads CASSYSRVTSPQHF. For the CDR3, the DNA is TGTGCCAGCAGTTACTCCCGGGTTACATCGCCCCAGCATTTT.

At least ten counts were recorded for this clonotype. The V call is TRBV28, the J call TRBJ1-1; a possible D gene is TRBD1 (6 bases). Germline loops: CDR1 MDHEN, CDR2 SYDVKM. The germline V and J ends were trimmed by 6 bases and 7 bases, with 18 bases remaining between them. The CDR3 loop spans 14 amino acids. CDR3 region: CASSPYRDRVEAFF. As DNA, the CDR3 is TGTGCCAGCAGCCCATACAGGGACCGGGTTGAAGCTTTCTTT.

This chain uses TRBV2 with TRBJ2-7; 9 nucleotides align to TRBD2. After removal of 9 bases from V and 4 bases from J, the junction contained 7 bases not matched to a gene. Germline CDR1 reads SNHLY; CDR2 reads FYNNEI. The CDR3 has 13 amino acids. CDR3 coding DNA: TGTGCCAGTAGAGGGACTAGCTCGTACGAGCAGTACTTC. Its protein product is CASRGTSSYEQYF.

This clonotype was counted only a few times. CDR3 residues: CASSQDFAGELFF. The CDR3 region has the DNA TGTGCCAGCAGCCAAGATTTCGCCGGGGAGCTGTTTTTT. The V and J genes are TRBV3-1 and TRBJ2-2, with no clear D. This CDR3 is 13 amino acids long. Trimming removed 0 bases at V and 6 bases at J, with 5 bases between. Germline CDR1 and CDR2: LGHDT and YNNKEL (reference sequence).

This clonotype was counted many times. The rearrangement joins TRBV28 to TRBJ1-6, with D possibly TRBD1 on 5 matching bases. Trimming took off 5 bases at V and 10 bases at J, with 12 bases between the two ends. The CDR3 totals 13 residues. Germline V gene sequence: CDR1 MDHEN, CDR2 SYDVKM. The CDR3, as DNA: TGTGCCAGCAGTCTCATACAGGAATCACCCCTCCACTTT. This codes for CASSLIQESPLHF.

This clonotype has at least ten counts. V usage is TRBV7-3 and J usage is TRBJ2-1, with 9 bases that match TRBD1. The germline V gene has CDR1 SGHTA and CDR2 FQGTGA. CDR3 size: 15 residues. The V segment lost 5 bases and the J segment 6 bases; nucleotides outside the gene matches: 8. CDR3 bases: TGTGCCAGCAGCCCCGGGACAGGGTTGCGCAATGAGCAGTTCTTC. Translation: CASSPGTGLRNEQFF.

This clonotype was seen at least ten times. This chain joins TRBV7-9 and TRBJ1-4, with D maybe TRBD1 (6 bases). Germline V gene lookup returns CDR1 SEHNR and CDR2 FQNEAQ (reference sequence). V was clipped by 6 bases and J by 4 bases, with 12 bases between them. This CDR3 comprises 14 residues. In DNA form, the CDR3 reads TGTGCCAGCAGTCGCGACAGGAGTAATGAAAAACTGTTTTTT. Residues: CASSRDRSNEKLFF.